The subject of this entry is one TCR beta chain. Its recognized antigen is unknown. Base qualities were left out, and no much larger clone turns up one base away. The CDR3 spans 11 residues, from the cysteine through the phenylalanine. Just CDR3 DNA is preserved here, 33 bases in frame from base 1. For CDR1 and CDR2, the germline V gene lists SGHAT and FQNNGV. Cut back by 5 bases and 1 base, the V and J ends lie 2 bases apart. TCR beta libraries were generated from genomic DNA with the immunoSEQ kit, following the manufacturer's recommendations. Library preparation used a first multiplex PCR with proprietary primers, then a second PCR adding unique barcodes, with bead cleanups after each round. Each sample batch included a kit-provided positive control reaction and a negative control reaction. The final libraries were assessed on an Agilent 4200 TapeStation D1000 ScreenTape, pooled by volume, and quantified by qPCR. Sequencing ran on an Illumina NextSeq500 with a MidOutput 150-cycle cartridge, using 156 Read1 and 15 Index1 cycles with kit custom primers. The pooled library was loaded at 0.9 to 1 pM with a roughly 22% PhiX control spike-in. Turning to the authors' computational methods: Vendor-processed data were analyzed in R, with a clonotype defined as all T cells sharing the same CDR3 nucleotide sequence. For clone abundance analyses, frequencies were normalized to the 10,000 most abundant clones per sample. Public T cell clones, which averaged fewer than five per sample, were excluded before analysis. A difference in abundance of at least 32-fold between compartments was used to define tumor-enriched and baseline blood-enriched clonotypes. A beta-binomial differential abundance model was used to identify clonotypes that were expanded or contracted between blood time points. Tumor-blood repertoire similarity was measured with the Baroni-Urbani and Buser coefficient, and group comparisons used two-tailed Wilcoxon tests in R. Held by TCRdb, this immuneACCESS table contains in-frame sequences only and omits some clones. Under half of the omission traces to an unresolved V gene where checked; the cause of the rest is unknown. The D gene and trimming were derived from the DNA, and the V and J assignments and clone size from that table. The table for this sample lists tens of thousands of clones; around 78% of them were counted only once. 7.3% of the sample lies in the top ten.

According to the study, the label for this sample's time point signals: baseline pretreatment blood. The intended sense of this specimen's treatment or condition label: 15 Gy SBRT to primary tumor, nephrectomy 4 weeks later. To track tumor-enriched clonotypes, serial peripheral blood was sampled from radiation-treated patients at baseline and at 2 weeks and 4 weeks after SBRT. Every patient's renal cell carcinoma showed clear cell pathology. The QIAamp DNA Blood Mini Kit (Qiagen) was used to prepare genomic DNA for TCR sequencing. The analyses included just those samples that passed every quality control check. This entry comes from a study of radiation and T cells in renal cell carcinoma (dated by TCRdb to the early 2020s). At the level of the whole study: The samples were drawn from a clinical trial, where primary renal cell carcinomas were treated with 15 Gy of stereotactic body radiation therapy and then removed by nephrectomy 4 weeks afterward. In total, approximately 51 samples, comprising some 25 tumors and 27 peripheral blood samples, were subjected to TCR beta sequencing. Across all 50 or so samples, roughly 3,700,000 unique CDR3 nucleotide sequences encoding approximately 3,000,000 unique CDR3 amino acid sequences were identified. Points the paper makes about the study in general: Changes in the blood repertoire were not tracked past 4 weeks after treatment. Top tumor clonotypes rose in blood from baseline to 2 weeks post-radiation, then contracted by 4 weeks, suggesting transient expansion of tumor-resident clones. The single-armed trial design could not address effects of radiation dose or scheduling on the TCR repertoire. Because pretreatment tumor biopsies were not available, the baseline intratumoral presence of clonotypes could not be determined.

The chain was built from TRBV11-2 and TRBJ1-1, with the D gene call left open. The source was blood, collected from a patient whose treatment included radiotherapy and nephrectomy. This sequence originates from a man aged 60 to 69 with renal cell carcinoma. The nucleotides read TGTGCCAGCAGCCCGAACACTGAAGCTTTCTTT. Its protein is CASSPNTEAFF.